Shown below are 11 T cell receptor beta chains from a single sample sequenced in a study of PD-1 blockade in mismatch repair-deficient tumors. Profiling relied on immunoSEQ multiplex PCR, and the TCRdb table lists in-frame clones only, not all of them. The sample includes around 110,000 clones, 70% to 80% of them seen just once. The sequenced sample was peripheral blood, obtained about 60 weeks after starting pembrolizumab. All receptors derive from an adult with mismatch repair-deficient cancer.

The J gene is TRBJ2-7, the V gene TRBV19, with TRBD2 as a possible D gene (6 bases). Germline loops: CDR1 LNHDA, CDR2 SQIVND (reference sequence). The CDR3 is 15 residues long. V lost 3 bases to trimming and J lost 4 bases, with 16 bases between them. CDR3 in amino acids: CASSIGGVRSYEQYF. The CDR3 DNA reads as TGTGCCAGTAGTATCGGGGGAGTTCGTTCTTACGAGCAGTACTTC.

DNA of the CDR3: TGCGCCAGCAGTGATGACCGGATCTACGAGCAGTACTTC. Its protein is CASSDDRIYEQYF. The rearrangement joins TRBV10-1 to TRBJ2-7; D call uncertain. Per the germline V gene, CDR1 is WNHNN and CDR2 is SYGVQD (reference sequence). CDR3 length equals 13 residues. Between the trimmed V and J ends, which lost 3 bases and 3 bases, there was a span of 9 bases.

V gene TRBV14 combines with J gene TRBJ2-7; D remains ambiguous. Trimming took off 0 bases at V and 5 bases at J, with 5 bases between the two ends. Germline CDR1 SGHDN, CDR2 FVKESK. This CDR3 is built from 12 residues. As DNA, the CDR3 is TGTGCCAGCAGCCAAGATCCAGACGAGCAGTACTTC. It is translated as CASSQDPDEQYF.

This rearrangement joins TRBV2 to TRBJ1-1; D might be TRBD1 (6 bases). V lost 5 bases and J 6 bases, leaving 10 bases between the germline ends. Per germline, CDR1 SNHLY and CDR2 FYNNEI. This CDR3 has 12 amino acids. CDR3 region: CASSNRAPEAFF. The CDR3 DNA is TGTGCCAGCAGTAACAGGGCCCCTGAAGCTTTCTTT.

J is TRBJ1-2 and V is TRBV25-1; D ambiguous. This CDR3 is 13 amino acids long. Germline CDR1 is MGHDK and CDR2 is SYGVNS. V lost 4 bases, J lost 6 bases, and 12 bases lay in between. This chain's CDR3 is CASSALGLHGYTF. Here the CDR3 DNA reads TGTGCCAGCAGTGCCTTAGGTCTCCATGGCTACACCTTC.

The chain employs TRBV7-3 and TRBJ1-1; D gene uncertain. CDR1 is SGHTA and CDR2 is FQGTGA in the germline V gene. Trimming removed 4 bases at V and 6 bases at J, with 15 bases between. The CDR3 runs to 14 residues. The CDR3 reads CASSSRGGSPEAFF. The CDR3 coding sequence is TGTGCCAGCAGCTCCCGCGGAGGGTCACCTGAAGCTTTCTTT.

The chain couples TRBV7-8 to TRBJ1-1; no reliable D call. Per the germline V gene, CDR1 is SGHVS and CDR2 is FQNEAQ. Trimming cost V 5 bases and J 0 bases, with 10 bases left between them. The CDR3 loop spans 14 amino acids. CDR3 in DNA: TGTGCCAGCAGCCCCCGGACGGTGAACACTGAAGCTTTCTTT. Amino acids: CASSPRTVNTEAFF.

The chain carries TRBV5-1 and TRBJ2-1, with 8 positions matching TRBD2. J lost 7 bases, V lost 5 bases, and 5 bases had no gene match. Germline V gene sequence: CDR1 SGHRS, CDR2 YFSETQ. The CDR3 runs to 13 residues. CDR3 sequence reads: CASSGAGENEQFF. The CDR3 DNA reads TGCGCCAGCAGTGGAGCGGGGGAGAATGAGCAGTTCTTC.

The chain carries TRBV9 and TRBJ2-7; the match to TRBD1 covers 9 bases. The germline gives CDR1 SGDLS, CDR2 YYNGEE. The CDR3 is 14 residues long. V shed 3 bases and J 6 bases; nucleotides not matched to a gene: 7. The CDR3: CASSARDRDGEQYF. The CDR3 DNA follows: TGTGCCAGCAGCGCCCGGGACAGGGATGGCGAGCAGTACTTC.

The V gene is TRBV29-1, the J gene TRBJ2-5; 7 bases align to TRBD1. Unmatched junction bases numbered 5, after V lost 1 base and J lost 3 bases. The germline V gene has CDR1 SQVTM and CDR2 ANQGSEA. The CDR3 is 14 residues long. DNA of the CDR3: TGCAGCGTTGAAGGGGGACAGCCAAAAGAGACCCAGTACTTC. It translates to CSVEGGQPKETQYF. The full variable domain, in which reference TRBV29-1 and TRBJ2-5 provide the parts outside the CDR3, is SAVISQKPSRDICQRGTSLTIQCQVDSQVTMMFWYRQQPGQSLTLIATANQGSEATYESGFVIDKFPISRPNLTFSTLTVSNMSPEDSSIYLCSVEGGQPKETQYFGPGTRLLVL.

The CDR3, as DNA: TGTGCCAGCAGTTTCCCTGTAGGGGTTTACGAGCAGTACTTC. Amino acids: CASSFPVGVYEQYF. The chain links TRBV27 to TRBJ2-7, with D tentatively TRBD1 (5 bases). The length of the CDR3 is 14 residues. Germline V lookup: CDR1 MNHEY, CDR2 SMNVEV (reference sequence). The V end lost 3 bases, the J end lost 4 bases, and 13 bases lay between the germline ends.